This T cell receptor (beta chain) was retrieved from a study of blood T cell repertoires in COVID-19. Study information: There were acute and convalescent COVID-19 samples, and they came from the United States, Italy and Spain.

The data were produced by immunoSEQ multiplex PCR, yet TCRdb's version contains in-frame clones alone and is incomplete. Here the sample spans around 250,000 clones, approximately 82% being singletons. Looked up from germline, CDR1 is SGHTA and CDR2 is FQGNSA. Trimming removed 0 bases from V and 5 bases from J, with 10 bases in between. This CDR3 region has 14 residues. The rearrangement links TRBV7-2 to TRBJ1-1, with D tentatively TRBD1 (6 bases). This clonotype was sampled from a man aged 25 to 45 who had recovered from COVID-19. Material for sequencing was peripheral blood. The CDR3 is CASSLAAGATEAFF. As DNA, the CDR3 is TGTGCCAGCAGCTTAGCGGCAGGGGCTACTGAAGCTTTCTTT.